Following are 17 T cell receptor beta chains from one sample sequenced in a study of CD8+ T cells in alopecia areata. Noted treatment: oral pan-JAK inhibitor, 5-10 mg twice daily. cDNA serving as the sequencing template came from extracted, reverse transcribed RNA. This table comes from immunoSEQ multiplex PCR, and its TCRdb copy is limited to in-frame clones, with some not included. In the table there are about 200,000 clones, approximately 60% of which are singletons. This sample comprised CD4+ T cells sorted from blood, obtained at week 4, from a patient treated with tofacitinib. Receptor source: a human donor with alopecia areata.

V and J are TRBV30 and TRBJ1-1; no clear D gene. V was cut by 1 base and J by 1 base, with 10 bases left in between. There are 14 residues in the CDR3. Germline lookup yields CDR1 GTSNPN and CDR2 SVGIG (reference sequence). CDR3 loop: CAWSAHKGNTEAFF. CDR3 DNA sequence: TGTGCCTGGAGTGCACATAAAGGGAACACTGAAGCTTTCTTT.

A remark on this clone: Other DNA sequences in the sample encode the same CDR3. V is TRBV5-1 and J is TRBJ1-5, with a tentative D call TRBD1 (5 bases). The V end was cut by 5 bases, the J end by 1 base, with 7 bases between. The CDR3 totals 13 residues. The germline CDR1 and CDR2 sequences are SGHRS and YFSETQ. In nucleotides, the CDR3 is TGCGCCAGCAGAGAGGGGAGCAATCAGCCCCAGCATTTT. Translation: CASREGSNQPQHF.

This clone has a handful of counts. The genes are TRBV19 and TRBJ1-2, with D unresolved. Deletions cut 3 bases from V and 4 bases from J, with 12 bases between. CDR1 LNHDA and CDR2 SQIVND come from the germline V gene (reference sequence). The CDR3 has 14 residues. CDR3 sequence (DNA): TGTGCCAGTAGTATGAGTTCGAAGGGCTATGGCTACACCTTC. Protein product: CASSMSSKGYGYTF.

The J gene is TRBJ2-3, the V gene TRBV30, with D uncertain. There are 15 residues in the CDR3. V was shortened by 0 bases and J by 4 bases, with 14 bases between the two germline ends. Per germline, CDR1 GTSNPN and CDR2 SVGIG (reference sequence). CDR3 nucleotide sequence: TGTGCCTGGAGTGTAGGTGATCTCGTGGCAGATACGCAGTATTTT. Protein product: CAWSVGDLVADTQYF. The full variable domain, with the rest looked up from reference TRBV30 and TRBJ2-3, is SQTIHQWPATLVQPVGSPLSLECTVEGTSNPNLYWYRQAAGRGLQLLFYSVGIGQISSEVPQNLSASRPQDRQFILSSKKLLLSDSGFYLCAWSVGDLVADTQYFGPGTRLTVL.

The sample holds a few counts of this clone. CDR3: CSAASGAEQYF. Written as DNA, the CDR3 is TGCAGCGCAGCCTCGGGGGCCGAGCAGTACTTC. The chain links TRBV29-1 to TRBJ2-7; the D gene could be TRBD1 or TRBD2 (6 bases each). The CDR3 has 11 amino acids. V was shortened by 7 bases and J by 6 bases, with 13 bases between the two germline ends. CDR1 SQVTM and CDR2 ANQGSEA come from the germline V gene.

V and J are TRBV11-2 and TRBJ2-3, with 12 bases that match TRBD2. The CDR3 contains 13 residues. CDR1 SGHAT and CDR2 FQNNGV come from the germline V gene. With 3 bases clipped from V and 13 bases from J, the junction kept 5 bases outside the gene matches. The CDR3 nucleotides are TGTGCCAGCAGCTTGCAAACTAGCGGGGGGAAGTATTTT. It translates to CASSLQTSGGKYF. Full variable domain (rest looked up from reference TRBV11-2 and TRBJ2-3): EAGVAQSPRYKIIEKRQSVAFWCNPISGHATLYWYQQILGQGPKLLIQFQNNGVVDDSQLPKDRFSAERLKGVDSTLKIQPAKLEDSAVYLCASSLQTSGGKYFGPGTRLTVL.

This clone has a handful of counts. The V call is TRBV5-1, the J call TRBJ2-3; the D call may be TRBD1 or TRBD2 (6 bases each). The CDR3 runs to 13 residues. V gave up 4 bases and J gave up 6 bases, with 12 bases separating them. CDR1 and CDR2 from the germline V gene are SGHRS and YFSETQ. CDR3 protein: CASSARGRDTQYF. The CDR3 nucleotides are TGCGCCAGCAGCGCGAGGGGGAGGGATACGCAGTATTTT.

The DNA for the CDR3 is TGCAGCGTTGCCGGGTTGGCGGGCACTGAAGCTTTCTTT. This gives the protein CSVAGLAGTEAFF. This chain connects TRBV29-1 to TRBJ1-1; D not certain. Germline CDR1 SQVTM, CDR2 ANQGSEA. There are 13 residues in the CDR3. V was shortened by 4 bases and J by 4 bases, with 13 bases between the two germline ends.

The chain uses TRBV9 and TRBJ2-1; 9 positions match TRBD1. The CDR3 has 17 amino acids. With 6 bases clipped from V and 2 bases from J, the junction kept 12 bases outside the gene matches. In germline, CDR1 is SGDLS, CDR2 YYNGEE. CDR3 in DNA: TGTGCCAGCACCTTAACAGGGGGCGATTCCCCCTACAATGAGCAGTTCTTC. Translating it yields CASTLTGGDSPYNEQFF.

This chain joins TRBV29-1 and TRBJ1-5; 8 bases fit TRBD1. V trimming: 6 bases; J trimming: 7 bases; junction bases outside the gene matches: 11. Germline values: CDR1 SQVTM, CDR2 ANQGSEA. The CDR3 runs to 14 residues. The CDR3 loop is CSVAETGELQPQHF. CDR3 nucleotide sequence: TGCAGCGTGGCCGAGACAGGGGAATTGCAGCCCCAGCATTTT.

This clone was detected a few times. The CDR3 nucleotides are TGTGCCAGCAGTTCCCCGGGACTAGCGGACAATGAGCAGTTCTTC. It yields the protein CASSSPGLADNEQFF. The chain uses TRBV7-9 and TRBJ2-1, with 11 bases matching TRBD2. CDR1 and CDR2 (germline): SEHNR, FQNEAQ (reference sequence). The CDR3 sequence is 15 residues long. With V trimmed by 6 bases and J by 5 bases, 6 bases remained unmatched.

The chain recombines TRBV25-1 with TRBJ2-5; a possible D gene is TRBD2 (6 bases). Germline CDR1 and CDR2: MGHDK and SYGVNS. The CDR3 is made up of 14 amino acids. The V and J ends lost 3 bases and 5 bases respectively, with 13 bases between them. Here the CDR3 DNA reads TGTGCCAGCAGTGATTCTTTCGGAGGGGAGACCCAGTACTTC. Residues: CASSDSFGGETQYF.

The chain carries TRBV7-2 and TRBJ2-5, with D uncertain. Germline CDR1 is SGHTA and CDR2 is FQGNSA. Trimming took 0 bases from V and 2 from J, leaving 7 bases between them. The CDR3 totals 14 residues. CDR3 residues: CASSLAGQQETQYF. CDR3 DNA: TGTGCCAGCAGCTTAGCAGGGCAGCAAGAGACCCAGTACTTC.

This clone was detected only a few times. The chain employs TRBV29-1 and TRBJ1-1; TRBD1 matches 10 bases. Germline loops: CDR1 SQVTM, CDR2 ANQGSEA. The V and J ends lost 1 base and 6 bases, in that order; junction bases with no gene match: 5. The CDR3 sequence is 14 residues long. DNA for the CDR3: TGCAGCGTTGAAGTAAGACAGGGGGCGGCTGAAGCTTTCTTT. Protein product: CSVEVRQGAAEAFF.

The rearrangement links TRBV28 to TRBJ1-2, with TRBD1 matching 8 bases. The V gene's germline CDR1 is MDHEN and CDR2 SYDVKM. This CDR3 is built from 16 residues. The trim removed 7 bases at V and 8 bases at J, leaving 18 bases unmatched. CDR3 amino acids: CASNPPGGQGVAGYTF. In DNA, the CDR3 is TGTGCCAGCAACCCGCCCGGAGGACAGGGTGTAGCCGGCTACACCTTC.

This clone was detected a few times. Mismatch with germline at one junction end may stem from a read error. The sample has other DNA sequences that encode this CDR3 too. The CDR3 DNA sequence: TGTGCCAGCTCGCCACAAGAGACCCAGTACTTC. The encoded protein is CASSPQETQYF. The chain has TRBV18 and TRBJ2-5; D gene uncertain. The CDR3 has 11 residues. Germline CDR1 KGHSH, CDR2 LQKENI.

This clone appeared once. As DNA, the CDR3 is TGTGCCAGCAGCTTAGGGCTAGCGGGTACTAGAGGCGGGCAGTTCTTC. It encodes CASSLGLAGTRGGQFF. This chain joins TRBV7-9 and TRBJ2-1; 8 bases agree with TRBD2. CDR1 and CDR2 from the germline V gene are SEHNR and FQNEAQ (reference sequence). This CDR3 is 16 amino acids long. V lost 1 base and J lost 12; bases outside the gene matches: 14.